This passage covers 4 T cell receptor beta chains from one sample sequenced in a study of blood T cell repertoires in COVID-19. This table comes from immunoSEQ multiplex PCR, and its TCRdb copy is limited to in-frame clones, with some not included. Among around 200,000 clones listed, about nine tenths were seen once. Sequenced: peripheral blood. Every receptor here comes from a man aged 50 or older with acute or convalescent COVID-19.

CDR3 in amino acids: CASSLAGQGEETQYF. CDR3 bases: TGTGCCAGCAGCTTAGCAGGACAGGGCGAGGAGACCCAGTACTTC. The J gene is TRBJ2-5, the V gene TRBV7-7, with 8 positions matching TRBD1. V shed 0 bases, J shed 5 bases, and the junction held 5 bases outside the gene matches. This CDR3 spans 15 amino acids. CDR1 is SSHAT, CDR2 FNYEAQ, per germline (reference sequence).

The J gene is TRBJ2-5, the V gene TRBV10-3, with a weak D call TRBD1 (7 bases). From germline, CDR1 is ENHRY and CDR2 SYGVKD. The CDR3 extends over 15 amino acids. Trimming took 7 bases from V and 4 from J, leaving 19 bases between them. CDR3 amino acids: CAITPGDRVGETQYF. The CDR3 DNA reads TGTGCCATCACTCCGGGAGACAGGGTGGGAGAGACCCAGTACTTC.

The chain recombines TRBV19 with TRBJ1-2; 8 nucleotides match TRBD1. Germline V gives CDR1 LNHDA, CDR2 SQIVND (reference sequence). V was clipped by 3 bases and J by 8 bases; unmatched bases: 2. This CDR3 region has 12 residues. As DNA, the CDR3 is TGTGCCAGTAGTATGACAGGGGAAGGCTACACCTTC. This encodes CASSMTGEGYTF.

This clone was recorded once. The CDR3 reads CAWSVARFPNNEQFF. CDR3 nucleotides: TGTGCCTGGAGTGTAGCCCGGTTCCCGAACAATGAGCAGTTCTTC. This rearrangement joins TRBV30 to TRBJ2-1; unclear D gene. V lost 0 bases to trimming and J lost 5 bases, with 14 bases between them. Germline V gene sequence: CDR1 GTSNPN, CDR2 SVGIG (reference sequence). This CDR3 spans 15 amino acids.